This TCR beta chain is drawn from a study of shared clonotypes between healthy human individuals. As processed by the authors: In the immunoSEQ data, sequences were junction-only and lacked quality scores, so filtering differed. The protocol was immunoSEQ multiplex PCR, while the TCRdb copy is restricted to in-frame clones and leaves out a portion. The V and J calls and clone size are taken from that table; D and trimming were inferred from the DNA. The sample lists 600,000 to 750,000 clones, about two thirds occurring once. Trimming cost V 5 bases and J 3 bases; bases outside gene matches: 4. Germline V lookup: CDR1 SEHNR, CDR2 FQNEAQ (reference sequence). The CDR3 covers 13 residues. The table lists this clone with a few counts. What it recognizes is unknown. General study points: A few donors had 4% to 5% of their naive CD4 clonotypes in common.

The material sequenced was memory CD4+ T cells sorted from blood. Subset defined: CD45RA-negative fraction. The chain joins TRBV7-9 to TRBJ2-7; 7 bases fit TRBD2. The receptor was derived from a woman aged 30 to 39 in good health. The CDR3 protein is CASSDLADYEQYF. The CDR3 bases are TGTGCCAGCAGCGACCTAGCGGACTACGAGCAGTACTTC.